This T cell receptor (beta chain) was found in a study of a mutant IDH1 vaccine in newly diagnosed glioma. Sequenced by immunoSEQ multiplex PCR; TCRdb stores in-frame clones only, minus some. This table has over 65,000 clones, approximately 84% appearing once. This clone was seen only a few times. The target antigen is unknown. As for time point: week 35, safety follow-up. Every vaccine dose comprised 300 ug of mutant IDH1 20-mer peptide plus topical imiquimod. V dropped 2 bases and J dropped 8 bases, with 15 bases sitting between them. The V gene's germline CDR1 is SGHTA and CDR2 FQGTGA. CDR3 size: 14 residues.

The material was PBMCs, obtained from a glioma patient whose treatment included an IDH1 peptide vaccine. The receptor's source is a man aged 18 to 35 with glioma. This chain links TRBV7-3 with TRBJ1-2, with D uncertain. CDR3 protein: CASSLGTSSGGYTF. CDR3 coding DNA: TGTGCCAGCAGCTTAGGAACGTCTTCGGGGGGCTACACCTTC.